This T cell receptor (beta chain) was sequenced in a study of blood T cell repertoires in COVID-19. The overall study: Sites across the United States, Italy and Spain contributed samples from acute and convalescent COVID-19. Nucleic acid was either cDNA or gDNA, and it came from T cells, B-cell-depleted T cells, or PBMCs.

Authors' data handling: Estimated nucleated cell counts came from reference gene primer amplification. Produced via immunoSEQ multiplex PCR; TCRdb's table is partial and in-frame only. V and J calls and clone size are given by that table; D and trimming were obtained from the DNA. This sample yields approximately 260,000 clones, of which 70% to 90% are seen a single time; approximately 10% belongs to the top ten. Trimming cost V 6 bases and J 5 bases; bases outside gene matches: 10. Germline V CDR1 and CDR2: MNHEY, SVGAGI. The length of the CDR3 is 15 residues. The V gene is TRBV6-5, the J gene TRBJ2-5; 9 bases agree with TRBD1. The sequencing input was peripheral blood. The receptor comes from a woman aged 70-85 years with acute or convalescent COVID-19. CDR3 loop: CASRGTGIGRETQYF. DNA for the CDR3: TGTGCCAGCAGGGGGACAGGGATAGGCAGGGAGACCCAGTACTTC.